This T cell receptor beta chain was sequenced for a study of blood T cells in healthy people across ages (dated by TCRdb to 2015 to 2017). As for the study more broadly: In model experiments, template switching captured about one uniquely barcoded TCR beta cDNA molecule for every two T cells. Age-related changes in TCR beta repertoire diversity were measured in the study by deep sequencing normalized with unique cDNA molecular identifiers. Four age groups were formed from the donors: young (average approximately 17 years), middle-aged (just under 40), aged (about 68) and long-lived (more than 75). Donors of different ages were randomly distributed across sequencing lanes to avoid experimental bias. Using the same blood draw, the study looked at two additional independent replicas of 1 million unique cDNA reads for two donors, one aged 18 to 30 and the other aged 80 or older. What the work shows at the level of the full study, not this receptor alone: Total diversity estimates from one million sequenced T cells were considered lower bounds and underestimates. The long-lived group showed more naive CD4+ T cells, fewer expanded clones and increased TCR diversity than the aged group, suggesting age selection. Because the CMV infection status of the donors was unknown, age-related changes in expanded clonotypes may potentially have been confounded. As age increased, observed TCR beta diversity per million T cells dropped in a roughly linear way, and a significant reduction was already evident by age 40. Observed TCR beta diversity correlated strongly with the percentage of naive T cells measured by flow cytometry. Since profiling was done on bulk unsorted PBMCs, naive and antigen-experienced compartments could not be conclusively compared.

Donors were 35 to 40 systemically healthy Caucasian individuals from Russia aged 6 to 90 years. About 10 milliliters of peripheral blood were collected from each donor into EDTA-treated Vacutainer tubes. Ficoll-Paque density-gradient centrifugation was used to isolate PBMCs, with at least 7 million per sample. Trizol reagent was used to extract total RNA from the PBMCs, yielding at least 6 micrograms per sample. The percentages of naive CD45RAhigh/CD27high T cells were determined by flow cytometry on a PBMC aliquot from every donor. The library was generated by 5' RACE. The run used an Illumina HiSeq 2500. A second PCR of about 7 to 12 cycles was run with a J-beta primer mix and a sample-barcoded 5' primer. A unique molecular identifier was introduced onto each TCR beta cDNA molecule by a template-switch 5' adaptor carrying 12 random nucleotides. At least 2.5 million CDR3-containing paired-end reads were obtained from each sample. All of the RNA was converted into first-strand cDNA using the Mint cDNA synthesis kit, with a TRBC-specific oligonucleotide serving as the primer. Following uracil-DNA glycosylase treatment, a first 18-cycle PCR with universal primers M1SS and BC2_uni_R was performed on all cDNA. As for the original processing: Normalization of each sample was performed by random selection of 1 million high-quality reads, each carrying a distinct molecular identifier. Instead of being binned into consensus sequences, reads with shared molecular identifiers were discarded. MiTCR, with a Q25 quality threshold and the strictest error-elimination algorithm, was used for CDR3 identification, clonotype clustering and error correction. A nonparametric unseen species model using Euler transformation provided a lower-bound estimate of total TCR beta diversity. The public reads were reanalyzed by TCRdb: fastp trimming at Q25, MiXCR alignment, in-frame beta chains only. Each CDR3 protein appears once, grouped with its most common genes and DNA. TCRdb assigned the V and J calls; the authors' analysis was not used. The sample table shows about 780,000 distinct CDR3 sequences, and around 50% are seen once. Around a sixth of the sample lies in the top ten.

This clonotype has ten or more counts. The specificity of this receptor is unknown. Per-base quality was not reported, and no clone a single base away is much larger than it. Unmatched junction bases come to 9, with V trimmed by 3 bases and J by 0 bases. CDR1 SGHDN and CDR2 FVKESK were looked up in the germline V gene. Taken from cysteine to phenylalanine, the CDR3 has 17 residues. Of all the DNA, just the CDR3 is kept, 51 bases in frame from base 1. The source of this sequence is a man aged 80 or over in good health. The chain is made from TRBV14 and TRBJ2-3; the junction holds 7 bases that match TRBD1. The sequenced sample was blood. The base sequence is TGTGCCAGCAGCCACATCCGGGACAGCTTTAGCACAGATACGCAGTATTTT. It translates to CASSHIRDSFSTDTQYF.